This TCR beta chain is drawn from a study of CD8 T cells in Susac syndrome. Points from the study as a whole: The CD4+ T cell repertoire of patients with Susac syndrome showed no detectable clonal expansion.

With regard to this clonotype: The antigen is unknown.

Diagnostic criteria for definite or probable disease, in their recently defined form, were met by the patients with Susac syndrome. TEMRA cells were enriched by FACS, and CD4+ and CD8+ T cells were negatively isolated. The CDR3 is 14 residues long. Trimming left V 3 bases short and J 1 base short, with 9 bases between. Germline V gene sequence: CDR1 LNHNV, CDR2 YYDKDF (reference sequence). Reverse transcription of about 0.45 to 1 ug RNA was performed with random hexamers. Each CDR3 protein gets one entry after TCRdb re-called the immunoSEQ multiplex PCR reads with MiXCR. The sample lists hundreds of thousands of distinct CDR3 sequences; roughly 93% were seen once.

This chain connects TRBV15 to TRBJ1-2; D not certain. Sequencing was performed on CD4+ T cells from PBMCs. This TCR was sampled from a human donor with Susac syndrome. The CDR3 loop is CATSREGINYGYTF. CDR3 DNA: TGTGCCACCAGCAGGGAAGGGATTAACTATGGCTACACCTTC.